This entry lists 14 T cell receptor beta chains sequenced from one sample in a study of cytomegalovirus exposure and HLA in healthy donors. TCRdb's table, derived via immunoSEQ multiplex PCR, lists solely in-frame clones and lacks some. There are 110,000 or so clones in the sample; about 88% occur only once, and 4% lies in the top ten. Material for sequencing was PBMCs. These receptors all stem from a woman under 30 in good health and CMV-seropositive.

V is TRBV28 and J is TRBJ1-2; D call uncertain. Deletions cut 7 bases from V and 2 bases from J, with 8 bases between. This CDR3 is 12 amino acids long. Looked up from germline, CDR1 is MDHEN and CDR2 is SYDVKM. The CDR3 nucleotides read TGTGCCAGCACACCAGGCAACTATGGCTACACCTTC. Its translation is CASTPGNYGYTF.

The chain uses TRBV2 and TRBJ2-7, with D possibly matching TRBD1 (6 bases). This CDR3 is built from 13 residues. V was trimmed by 6 bases and J by 4 bases, leaving 13 bases between them. Germline CDR1 and CDR2: SNHLY and FYNNEI. The CDR3 reads CASSQDSSYEQYF. The CDR3 DNA sequence: TGTGCCAGCAGCCAGGACAGTTCTTACGAGCAGTACTTC. Combining the CDR3 with reference TRBV2 and TRBJ2-7 gives the whole variable domain EPEVTQTPSHQVTQMGQEVILRCVPISNHLYFYWYRQILGQKVEFLVSFYNNEISEKSEIFDDQFSVERPDGSNFTLKIRSTKLEDSAMYFCASSQDSSYEQYFGPGTRLTVT.

This chain joins TRBV28 and TRBJ1-1; tentatively, D is TRBD1 (6 bases). This CDR3 has 14 amino acids. Deletions cut 5 bases from V and 1 base from J, with 11 bases between. Germline V CDR1 and CDR2: MDHEN, SYDVKM. The CDR3 region is CASSNPTGNTEAFF. The CDR3 nucleotides are TGTGCCAGCAGTAACCCGACAGGGAACACTGAAGCTTTCTTT.

This chain uses TRBV6-6 with TRBJ2-1; 8 nucleotides agree with TRBD2. The V gene's germline CDR1 is MNHNY and CDR2 SVGAGI (reference sequence). The V gene end was trimmed by 6 bases and the J gene end by 3 bases; junction bases not matched to a gene: 7. This CDR3 contains 15 residues. CDR3 DNA sequence: TGTGCCAGCAGCAAAAGCGGGAGCCTCTACAATGAGCAGTTCTTC. It codes for CASSKSGSLYNEQFF.

The J gene is TRBJ1-2, the V gene TRBV6-5; 8 bases line up with TRBD1. CDR1 and CDR2 (germline): MNHEY, SVGAGI. V dropped 4 bases and J dropped 2; count of bases not matched to a gene: 9. The CDR3 has 16 residues. The CDR3 sequence: CASSSQGRQGNYGYTF. CDR3 nucleotide sequence: TGTGCCAGCAGTTCCCAAGGAAGACAGGGGAACTATGGCTACACCTTC.

This clone has just a few counts. The chain's CDR3 is CASSVDWGSDEQYF. CDR3 nucleotide sequence: TGTGCCAGTAGCGTAGATTGGGGCAGTGACGAGCAGTACTTC. The chain employs TRBV19 and TRBJ2-7; perhaps TRBD1 as D (5 bases). The CDR3 runs 14 residues. V was clipped by 6 bases and J by 5 bases, with 17 bases between them. Germline V gives CDR1 LNHDA, CDR2 SQIVND (reference sequence).

The V gene is TRBV19, the J gene TRBJ1-1; unclear D gene. The CDR3 contains 13 residues. Per germline, CDR1 LNHDA and CDR2 SQIVND (reference sequence). The V end lost 6 bases, the J end lost 3 bases, and 11 bases lay between the germline ends. CDR3 region: CASRPLSDTEAFF. CDR3 sequence (DNA): TGTGCCAGTAGGCCCTTGTCGGACACTGAAGCTTTCTTT.

This clone was found a few times. The V gene is TRBV30, the J gene TRBJ1-5; 7 bases fit TRBD1. CDR1 is GTSNPN, CDR2 SVGIG, per germline (reference sequence). J lost 1 base, V lost 3 bases, and 3 bases had no gene match. The CDR3 is 14 residues long. The CDR3 DNA reads TGTGCCTGGAGCACGGGACAGAGCAATCAGCCCCAGCATTTT. It is translated as CAWSTGQSNQPQHF. The whole variable domain, remainder taken from reference TRBV30 and TRBJ1-5, is SQTIHQWPATLVQPVGSPLSLECTVEGTSNPNLYWYRQAAGRGLQLLFYSVGIGQISSEVPQNLSASRPQDRQFILSSKKLLLSDSGFYLCAWSTGQSNQPQHFGDGTRLSIL.

The V and J genes are TRBV28 and TRBJ2-3; TRBD2 aligns across 10 bases. The V gene end was trimmed by 5 bases and the J gene end by 1 base; junction bases not matched to a gene: 6. The germline CDR1 and CDR2 sequences are MDHEN and SYDVKM. CDR3 size: 16 residues. The CDR3 region is CASSLLGTSGTDTQYF. CDR3 bases: TGTGCCAGCAGTCTGCTTGGGACTAGCGGCACAGATACGCAGTATTTT. The entire variable domain, with the rest obtained from reference TRBV28 and TRBJ2-3, is as follows: DVKVTQSSRYLVKRTGEKVFLECVQDMDHENMFWYRQDPGLGLRLIYFSYDVKMKEKGDIPEGYSVSREKKERFSLILESASTNQTSMYLCASSLLGTSGTDTQYFGPGTRLTVL.

The chain recombines TRBV5-1 with TRBJ2-7; D might be TRBD1 (6 bases). The CDR3 covers 16 residues. Germline assignment: CDR1 SGHRS and CDR2 YFSETQ. Trimming removed 7 bases at V and 3 bases at J, with 23 bases between. The CDR3 coding sequence is TGCGCCAGCCATTCAGGCAGGGGTAATACCAACTACGAGCAGTACTTC. This encodes CASHSGRGNTNYEQYF.

The chain carries TRBV5-4 and TRBJ1-1; the match to TRBD1 covers 8 bases. Trimming took 5 bases from V and 1 from J; bases not matched to a gene: 4. There are 14 residues in the CDR3. Germline CDR1 SGHNT, CDR2 YYREEE (reference sequence). The CDR3 DNA reads TGTGCCAGCAGGTCTGACAGGGGGAACACTGAAGCTTTCTTT. Protein sequence: CASRSDRGNTEAFF. Full variable domain (missing parts from reference TRBV5-4 and TRBJ1-1): ETGVTQSPTHLIKTRGQQVTLRCSSQSGHNTVSWYQQALGQGPQFIFQYYREEENGRGNFPPRFSGLQFPNYSSELNVNALELDDSALYLCASRSDRGNTEAFFGQGTRLTVV.

The chain is built from TRBV6-4 and TRBJ2-3, with 8 bases fitting TRBD2. Trimming removed 6 bases from V and 1 base from J; junction bases left unmatched: 6. The germline V gene has CDR1 MRHNA and CDR2 SNTAGT. This CDR3 region has 15 residues. The CDR3 here is CASSEEAGGTDTQYF. The CDR3 bases are TGTGCCAGCAGCGAGGAAGCGGGGGGCACAGATACGCAGTATTTT.

V usage is TRBV28 and J usage is TRBJ1-2; 10 bases fit TRBD1. CDR1 is MDHEN and CDR2 is SYDVKM in the germline V gene. The CDR3 consists of 16 residues. The V gene end was trimmed by 7 bases and the J gene end by 3 bases; junction bases not matched to a gene: 11. In DNA form, the CDR3 reads TGTGCCAGCACCCCTCGCCCCGGACAGGGGGACTATGGCTACACCTTC. Protein product: CASTPRPGQGDYGYTF.

The genes are TRBV29-1 and TRBJ2-5; maybe TRBD1 (6 bases). In germline, CDR1 is SQVTM, CDR2 ANQGSEA. CDR3 length: 12 amino acids. Trimming cost V 8 bases and J 5 bases, with 15 bases left between them. CDR3: CSTPTGRETQYF. DNA of the CDR3: TGCAGCACGCCGACAGGTCGGGAGACCCAGTACTTC.